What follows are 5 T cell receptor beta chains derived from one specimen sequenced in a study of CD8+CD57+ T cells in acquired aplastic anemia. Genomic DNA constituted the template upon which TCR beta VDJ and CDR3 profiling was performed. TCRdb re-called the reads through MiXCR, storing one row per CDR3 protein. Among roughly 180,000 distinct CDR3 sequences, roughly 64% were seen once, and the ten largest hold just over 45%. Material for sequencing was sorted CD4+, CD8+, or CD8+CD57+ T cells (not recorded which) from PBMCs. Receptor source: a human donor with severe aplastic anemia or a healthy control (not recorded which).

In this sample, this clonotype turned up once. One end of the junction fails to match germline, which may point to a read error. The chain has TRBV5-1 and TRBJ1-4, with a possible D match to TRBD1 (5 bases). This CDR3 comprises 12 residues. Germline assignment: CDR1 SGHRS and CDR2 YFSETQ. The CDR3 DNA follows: TGTGCCGGCAGCTCCATGGGGGAGCTGGTGTTTTTT. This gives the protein CAGSSMGELVFF.

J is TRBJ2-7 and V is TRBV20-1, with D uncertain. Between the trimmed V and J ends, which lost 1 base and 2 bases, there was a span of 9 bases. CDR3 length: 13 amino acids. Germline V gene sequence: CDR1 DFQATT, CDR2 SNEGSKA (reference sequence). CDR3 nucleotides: TGCAGTGCTAGAGGGGATTCACCCTACGAGCAGTACTTC. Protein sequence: CSARGDSPYEQYF.

As DNA, the CDR3 is TGTGCCAGCAGCTTAGGGTCCATAGGGGCTGGTGAAAAACTGTTTTTT. Its translation: CASSLGSIGAGEKLFF. J is TRBJ1-4 and V is TRBV7-9; TRBD1 might be the D (5 bases). Trimming took 1 base from V and 7 from J, leaving 16 bases between them. The CDR3 has 16 amino acids. Germline V gives CDR1 SEHNR, CDR2 FQNEAQ (reference sequence).

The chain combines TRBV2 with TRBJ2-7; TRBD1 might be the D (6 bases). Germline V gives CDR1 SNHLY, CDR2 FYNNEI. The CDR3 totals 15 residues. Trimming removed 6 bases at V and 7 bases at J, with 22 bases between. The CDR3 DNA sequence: TGTGCCAGCAGCTTCGACAGGAGACTATCTACGGAGCAGTACTTC. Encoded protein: CASSFDRRLSTEQYF.

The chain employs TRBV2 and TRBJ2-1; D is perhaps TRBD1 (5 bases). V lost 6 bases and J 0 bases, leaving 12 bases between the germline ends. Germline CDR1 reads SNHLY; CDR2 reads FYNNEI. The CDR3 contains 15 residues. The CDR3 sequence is CASSPRVISYNEQFF. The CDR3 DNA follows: TGTGCCAGCAGCCCCAGGGTTATCTCCTACAATGAGCAGTTCTTC.